Listed below are T cell receptor beta chains from one sample, sequenced in a study of blood T cell repertoires in COVID-19. Sequencing was performed with immunoSEQ multiplex PCR; in TCRdb, only in-frame clones are kept and a portion is missing. The data contain 200,000 to 250,000 clones, 70% to 85% of them singletons. The sequencing sample was made of PBMCs or T cells enriched from blood (not recorded which). These TCRs come from a man aged 55 to 69 who had recovered from COVID-19. Both conserved end residues are part of each CDR3. Size values are once, few and many counts, or a class for expanded clones, and some rows have none.

V	J	size	CDR3
TRBV5-4	TRBJ1-6	.	CASSRPGTDNSPLHF
TRBV6-2/TRBV6-3	TRBJ2-1	once	CASSYSSSGNNEQFF
TRBV24-1	TRBJ1-2	.	CATSDSTGGDGYTF
TRBV7-3	TRBJ2-3	.	CASSLQGVGPDTQYF
TRBV3-1/TRBV3-2	TRBJ1-5	.	CASSQDSPRQGARNQPQHF
TRBV6-5	TRBJ2-7	.	CASSTTGGSHEQYF
TRBV2	TRBJ1-3	.	CASRGGTSGNTIYF
TRBV2	TRBJ1-1	.	CASSSGTWNTEAFF
TRBV19	TRBJ1-5	few	CASSQQGVGQPQHF
TRBV10-3	TRBJ1-1	few	CAISPGQGEGNTEAFF
TRBV9	TRBJ1-1	.	CASSVGLTGVNTEAFF
TRBV10-3	TRBJ1-1	.	CAISAGVMNTEAFF
TRBV4-2	TRBJ1-2	.	CASSQTDIASNYGYTF
TRBV14	TRBJ1-2	few	CASSQLTGTGGYTF
TRBV6-5	TRBJ1-6	.	CASSTGTAYNSPLHF
TRBV19	TRBJ2-3	.	CASSFQGRDTQYF
TRBV6-7	TRBJ1-1	few	CASSYSWANEAFF
TRBV19	TRBJ1-6	.	CASSILGLSSPLHF
TRBV7-2	TRBJ2-2	.	CASSYQVSTGELFF
TRBV19	TRBJ2-3	.	CAGQGIDTQYF
TRBV27	TRBJ2-7	.	CASSFSSLDRAYEQYF
TRBV19	TRBJ2-5	once	CASRRATQETQYF
TRBV7-2	TRBJ2-1	.	CASSLGSSGGNEQFF
TRBV9	TRBJ1-6	.	CASSVAEAMSPLHF
TRBV25-1	TRBJ2-1	.	CASRGDRYNEQFF
TRBV5-1	TRBJ2-5	.	CASSPGTGKETQYF
TRBV5-5	TRBJ2-7	.	CASSGEQGAYEQYF
TRBV19	TRBJ1-6	.	CASSIGRDSPLHF
TRBV7-3	TRBJ1-5	few	CASSLQGQHNQPQHF
TRBV19	TRBJ2-3	.	CASSMAHSTDTQYF
TRBV12-3/TRBV12-4	TRBJ2-3	.	CASSLRETDTQYF
TRBV19	TRBJ1-1	.	CASSTQGGTEAFF
TRBV29-1	TRBJ1-1	.	CSVEARGQTYTEAFF
TRBV11-3	TRBJ1-3	.	CASSYRDRPGNTIYF
TRBV7-2	TRBJ1-2	.	CASGRTGPGINYGYTF
TRBV5-6	TRBJ2-7	.	CASSPGRNEQYF
TRBV7-8	TRBJ2-7	.	CASSLAGGTGAYEQYF
TRBV11-3	TRBJ2-3	.	CASSLDGYRAEDTQYF
TRBV2	TRBJ1-3	.	CASLKQGPSGNTIYF
TRBV9	TRBJ1-1	.	CASSVVVGSTEAFF
TRBV19	TRBJ1-5	.	CASSIGGNNQPQHF
TRBV3-1/TRBV3-2	TRBJ2-2	once	CASSRRDSRNTGELFF
TRBV24-1	TRBJ1-2	.	CATSEGQGANYGYTF
TRBV6-4	TRBJ2-1	.	CASSGWDRGNEQFF
TRBV4-3	TRBJ2-2	.	CASSQRGSLNTGELFF
TRBV4-3	TRBJ1-1	.	CASRGRVNTEAFF